What follows describes a single TCR beta chain. These data originate in a study of T cells in Graves' hyperthyroidism and ophthalmopathy. The source material, RNA transcripts, was used to amplify TCR beta CDR3 regions. The HTBI primer set drove a first-round RT-PCR of the TCR CDR3. TCRdb ran MiXCR on the multiplex PCR reads and lists one entry per CDR3 protein. The sample includes roughly 630,000 distinct CDR3 sequences, 15% to 18% of them seen just once. Researchers barred patients who had uncontrolled infection, other autoimmune disease, pregnancy or lactation. CDR3 length equals 12 residues. The ends were cut back, 8 bases at V and 5 bases at J, with 12 bases in the middle. Germline loops: CDR1 SEHNR, CDR2 FQNEAQ (reference sequence).

The genes are TRBV7-9 and TRBJ1-1; D gene unclear. The sample taken for sequencing was blood. The sequence derives from a woman between 25 and 40 years old with Graves' hyperthyroidism. As DNA, the CDR3 is TGTGCCAGCGCCAATGAGGTGACTGAAGCTTTCTTT. Protein: CASANEVTEAFF.